The 21 T cell receptor beta chains below were found in one sample sequenced in a study of blood T cell repertoires in COVID-19. TCRdb's copy holds only in-frame clones and misses some; the assay was immunoSEQ multiplex PCR. The sample includes hundreds of thousands of clones, around 88% of them seen just once. The sequenced material came from PBMCs or T cells enriched from blood (not recorded which). Every receptor here comes from a woman aged 40 to 50 who had recovered from COVID-19.

The chain employs TRBV7-3 and TRBJ2-1; 11 bases align to TRBD2. The CDR3 spans 16 residues. V was pared by 4 bases and J by 4 bases, with 6 bases of the junction left unmatched. The V gene's germline CDR1 is SGHTA and CDR2 FQGTGA. CDR3 residues: CASSSHLAGGYNEQFF. DNA for the CDR3: TGTGCCAGCAGCTCCCATCTAGCGGGAGGATACAATGAGCAGTTCTTC.

The V and J genes are TRBV4-2 and TRBJ1-3, with 7 bases aligning to TRBD1. The V gene's germline CDR1 is LGHNA and CDR2 YNFKEQ. Trimming cost V 3 bases and J 0 bases; bases outside gene matches: 2. CDR3 length: 15 amino acids. This CDR3 reads CASSQTGISGNTIYF. Written as DNA, the CDR3 is TGTGCCAGCAGCCAGACAGGGATCTCTGGAAACACCATATATTTT.

The chain uses TRBV15 and TRBJ2-2; 7 positions agree with TRBD1. Trimming at V came to 1 base and at J to 4 bases, leaving 0 bases not matched to a gene. The CDR3 contains 14 residues. CDR1 is LNHNV, CDR2 YYDKDF, per germline (reference sequence). DNA of the CDR3: TGTGCCACCAGCAGAGGGGACAGCACCGGGGAGCTGTTTTTT. This encodes CATSRGDSTGELFF.

J is TRBJ2-1 and V is TRBV7-9; 8 bases line up with TRBD2. V shed 3 bases and J 9 bases; nucleotides not matched to a gene: 10. The V gene's germline CDR1 is SEHNR and CDR2 FQNEAQ (reference sequence). The CDR3 length is 15 residues. The CDR3, as DNA: TGTGCCAGCAGCTTTGGGATGGTCCTAGCGGGTGAGCAGTTCTTC. This codes for CASSFGMVLAGEQFF.

V gene TRBV11-2 combines with J gene TRBJ1-6, with no clear D. Per the germline V gene, CDR1 is SGHAT and CDR2 is FQNNGV. The CDR3 is made up of 14 amino acids. Trimming stripped 2 bases from V and 5 bases from J, with 7 bases between. Here the CDR3 reads CASSLLTDNSPLHF. The CDR3 coding sequence is TGTGCCAGCAGCTTACTAACGGATAATTCACCCCTCCACTTT.

The chain has TRBV6-2 or TRBV6-3 and TRBJ1-5; no definite D call. CDR1 is MNHEY and CDR2 is SVGEGT in the germline V gene. The CDR3 spans 15 residues. V shed 2 bases and J shed 7 bases, with 15 bases lying between them. The CDR3 DNA sequence: TGTGCCAGCAGTTACGGCCAGGCGCGAGTCCAGCCCCAGCATTTT. As protein: CASSYGQARVQPQHF.

The chain joins TRBV13 to TRBJ1-6; 8 nucleotides agree with TRBD1. Germline trimming cut 5 bases from V and 10 bases from J; bases unmatched to any gene: 7. The CDR3 runs 14 residues. Germline V gives CDR1 PRHDT, CDR2 FYEKMQ (reference sequence). The CDR3 spells CASSRRDRSSPLHF. Written as DNA, the CDR3 is TGTGCCAGCAGCCGCCGGGACAGGTCGTCACCCCTCCACTTT.

V is TRBV11-2 and J is TRBJ2-5; D not resolved. The V gene's germline CDR1 is SGHAT and CDR2 FQNNGV. V dropped 1 base and J dropped 3 bases, with 12 bases sitting between them. The CDR3 has 15 residues. As DNA, the CDR3 is TGTGCCAGCAGCTTAGTGGGCTCTTTAGAAGAGACCCAGTACTTC. Its protein product is CASSLVGSLEETQYF.

The CDR3 region is CASSWRPGTDYNSPLHF. DNA of the CDR3: TGTGCCAGCAGCTGGCGCCCCGGGACAGATTATAATTCACCCCTCCACTTT. V gene TRBV7-2 combines with J gene TRBJ1-6; 7 positions agree with TRBD1. From germline, CDR1 is SGHTA and CDR2 FQGNSA. Trimming cost V 4 bases and J 4 bases; bases outside gene matches: 10. This CDR3 is 17 amino acids long.

This chain links TRBV7-9 with TRBJ2-3; D possibly corresponds to TRBD2 (6 bases). The CDR3 runs to 13 residues. Trimming cost V 8 bases and J 2 bases, with 11 bases left between them. Germline V gene data show CDR1 as SEHNR and CDR2 as FQNEAQ (reference sequence). The CDR3 DNA is TGTGCCAGCTCGGGGGACCACACAGATACGCAGTATTTT. It yields the protein CASSGDHTDTQYF.

CDR3: CAWGRLANYGYTF. The CDR3 DNA follows: TGTGCCTGGGGTCGACTAGCTAACTATGGCTACACCTTC. The V gene is TRBV30, the J gene TRBJ1-2; D is unclear. This CDR3 is 13 amino acids long. Germline CDR1 and CDR2: GTSNPN and SVGIG (reference sequence). V lost 5 bases and J lost 0, with 10 bases in between.

This clone was picked up one time. The chain is built from TRBV28 and TRBJ1-2; D ambiguous. Germline loops: CDR1 MDHEN, CDR2 SYDVKM. The CDR3 runs to 15 residues. V lost 7 bases to trimming and J lost 5 bases, with 20 bases between them. The CDR3 sequence is CASTDGRRRRYGYTF. CDR3 DNA: TGTGCCAGCACCGATGGTAGAAGGCGGCGGTATGGCTACACCTTC.

This sequence joins TRBV11-2 and TRBJ2-1; TRBD1 is a possible D gene (6 bases). CDR1 and CDR2 from the germline V gene are SGHAT and FQNNGV. Deletions cut 4 bases from V and 6 bases from J, with 16 bases between. This CDR3 has 15 residues. The CDR3 bases are TGTGCCAGCAGCTGGACCAGGGGTTTGAGCAATGAGCAGTTCTTC. Translating gives CASSWTRGLSNEQFF.

This clone is a singleton in its sample. The chain has TRBV5-1 and TRBJ2-3; tentative D call: TRBD2 (6 bases). CDR3 length: 14 amino acids. Germline CDR1 SGHRS, CDR2 YFSETQ. With 7 bases removed from V and 2 bases from J, the gap between germline ends came to 14 bases. The CDR3 is CASRTSSDTDTQYF. CDR3 bases: TGCGCCAGCCGAACTTCTAGCGACACAGATACGCAGTATTTT.

The rearrangement uses TRBV11-2 and TRBJ2-1; 12 bases fit TRBD2. Germline V CDR1 and CDR2: SGHAT, FQNNGV. The CDR3 covers 14 residues. The trim removed 5 bases at V and 8 bases at J, leaving 4 bases unmatched. The CDR3 here is CASSLTSGSDEQFF. The DNA of the CDR3 is TGTGCCAGCAGCCTGACTAGCGGGAGTGATGAGCAGTTCTTC.

This sequence joins TRBV7-8 and TRBJ2-7; D is ambiguous. The germline V gene has CDR1 SGHVS and CDR2 FQNEAQ. Trimming cost V 5 bases and J 6 bases, with 20 bases left between them. The CDR3 totals 15 residues. CDR3 DNA sequence: TGTGCCAGCAGCCCGCTCACCGTCTCATCGCGCGAGCAGTACTTC. It codes for CASSPLTVSSREQYF.

V is TRBV7-2 and J is TRBJ1-2; TRBD1 aligns across 10 bases. The CDR3 covers 14 residues. Germline V gene lookup returns CDR1 SGHTA and CDR2 FQGNSA. V lost 3 bases to trimming and J lost 11 bases; unmatched junction nucleotides: 9. The CDR3 coding sequence is TGTGCCAGCAGCTTCGCCGGGACAGGGGTGCGGTACACCTTC. Amino acid sequence: CASSFAGTGVRYTF. The whole variable domain, filled in from reference TRBV7-2 and TRBJ1-2, reads GAGVSQSPSNKVTEKGKDVELRCDPISGHTALYWYRQSLGQGLEFLIYFQGNSAPDKSGLPSDRFSAERTGGSVSTLTIQRTQQEDSAVYLCASSFAGTGVRYTFGSGTRLTVV.

This clone came up a few times. The chain is built from TRBV28 and TRBJ1-5; D uncertain. Germline V gene sequence: CDR1 MDHEN, CDR2 SYDVKM. V lost 3 bases and J 3 bases, leaving 12 bases between the germline ends. The CDR3 has 15 residues. CDR3 bases: TGTGCCAGCAGTTTGCAGGCCCCTGACAATCAGCCCCAGCATTTT. It encodes CASSLQAPDNQPQHF.

This clone has only a few counts. This chain links TRBV5-4 with TRBJ1-2; 9 bases are a match to TRBD1. The length of the CDR3 is 16 residues. Trimming cost V 4 bases and J 4 bases; bases outside gene matches: 11. Germline V gives CDR1 SGHNT, CDR2 YYREEE (reference sequence). CDR3 residues: CASSAAGTGTIYGYTF. CDR3 coding DNA: TGTGCCAGCAGCGCCGCCGGGACAGGGACTATCTATGGCTACACCTTC.

This clone was picked up one time. Other DNA sequences in the same sample also yield this CDR3. V gene TRBV29-1 combines with J gene TRBJ2-5; no reliable D call. The length of the CDR3 is 12 residues. In germline, CDR1 is SQVTM, CDR2 ANQGSEA. The V end was cut by 4 bases, the J end by 2 bases, with 8 bases between. The CDR3 reads CSVGGSQETQYF. Written as DNA, the CDR3 is TGCAGCGTTGGTGGCAGTCAAGAGACCCAGTACTTC.

This CDR3 reads CASSLAGIGAGELFF. Written as DNA, the CDR3 is TGTGCCAGCAGCCTCGCCGGAATCGGGGCCGGGGAGCTGTTTTTT. The V gene is TRBV11-2, the J gene TRBJ2-2; D is perhaps TRBD2 (5 bases). V lost 5 bases and J lost 6, with 16 bases in between. CDR1 is SGHAT and CDR2 is FQNNGV in the germline V gene. The CDR3 loop spans 15 amino acids.